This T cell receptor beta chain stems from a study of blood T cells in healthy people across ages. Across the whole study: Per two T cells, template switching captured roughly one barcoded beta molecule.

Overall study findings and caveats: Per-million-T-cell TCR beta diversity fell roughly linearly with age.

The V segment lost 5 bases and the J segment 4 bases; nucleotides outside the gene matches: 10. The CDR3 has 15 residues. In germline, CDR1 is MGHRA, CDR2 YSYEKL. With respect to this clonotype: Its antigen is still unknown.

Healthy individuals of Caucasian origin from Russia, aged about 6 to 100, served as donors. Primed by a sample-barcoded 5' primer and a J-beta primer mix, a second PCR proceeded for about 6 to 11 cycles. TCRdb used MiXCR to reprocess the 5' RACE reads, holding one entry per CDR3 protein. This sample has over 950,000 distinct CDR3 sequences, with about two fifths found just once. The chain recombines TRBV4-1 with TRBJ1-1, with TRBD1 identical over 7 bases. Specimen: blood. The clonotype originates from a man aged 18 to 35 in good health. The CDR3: CASSDRQGRSTEAFF. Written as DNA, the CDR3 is TGCGCCAGCAGCGATCGACAGGGTAGGAGCACTGAAGCTTTCTTT.